This T cell receptor (beta chain) derives from a study of control samples from healthy donors and cancer patients. Clones were sequenced by immunoSEQ multiplex PCR, and TCRdb holds only the in-frame ones, with some missing. Among 120,000 to 150,000 clones, around 90% were seen once, and the ten largest hold 3.2%. Sequencing was done on a sample of blood. The sequence came from a man aged 25 to 45 in good health.

This chain's CDR3 is CATSEPEGGRFLSEAFF. The CDR3 region has the DNA TGTGCCACCAGTGAACCCGAGGGAGGGAGGTTCCTTTCTGAAGCTTTCTTT. The chain couples TRBV24-1 to TRBJ1-1; D not certain. The ends were cut back, 4 bases at V and 6 bases at J, with 23 bases in the middle. The CDR3 has 17 amino acids. Per the germline V gene, CDR1 is KGHDR and CDR2 is SFDVKD.